This T cell receptor beta chain was captured in a study of blood T cell repertoires in COVID-19. Study-wide context: Samples taken during acute and convalescent COVID-19 were collected in the United States, Italy and Spain. The cDNA or gDNA used as material had been derived from T cells, B-cell-depleted T cells, or PBMCs.

V trimming: 5 bases; J trimming: 0 bases; junction bases outside the gene matches: 10. This CDR3 is 19 amino acids long. Germline V CDR1 and CDR2: SNHLY, FYNNEI. Produced via immunoSEQ multiplex PCR; TCRdb's table is partial and in-frame only. Found here are about 46,000 clones, 83% of them singletons; the top ten hold around 6%. This chain joins TRBV2 and TRBJ1-6, with 10 nucleotides matching TRBD1. This receptor was identified in an elderly woman with acute or convalescent COVID-19. Sequencing input: peripheral blood. The CDR3 here is CASSIPGQGTSSYNSPLHF. The CDR3 coding sequence is TGTGCCAGCAGTATCCCGGGACAGGGGACGAGCTCCTATAATTCACCCCTCCACTTT. The variable domain in full, completed from reference TRBV2 and TRBJ1-6, reads EPEVTQTPSHQVTQMGQEVILRCVPISNHLYFYWYRQILGQKVEFLVSFYNNEISEKSEIFDDQFSVERPDGSNFTLKIRSTKLEDSAMYFCASSIPGQGTSSYNSPLHFGNGTRLTVT.